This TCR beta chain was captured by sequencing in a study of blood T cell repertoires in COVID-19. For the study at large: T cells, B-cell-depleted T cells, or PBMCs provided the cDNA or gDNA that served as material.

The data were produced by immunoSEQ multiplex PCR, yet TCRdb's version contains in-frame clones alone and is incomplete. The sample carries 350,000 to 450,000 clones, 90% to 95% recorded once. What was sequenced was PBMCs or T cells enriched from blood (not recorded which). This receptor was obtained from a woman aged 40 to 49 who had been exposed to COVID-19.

The CDR3 sequence is CASSIDLRDRIYSNQPQHF. The CDR3 DNA is TGTGCCAGTAGTATAGATTTGAGGGACAGAATTTATAGCAATCAGCCCCAGCATTTT. The chain is built from TRBV19 and TRBJ1-5; 7 positions agree with TRBD1. The CDR3 consists of 19 residues. Germline values: CDR1 LNHDA, CDR2 SQIVND (reference sequence). The V segment lost 0 bases and the J segment 0 bases; nucleotides outside the gene matches: 11.